There are a few counts of the clone carrying this T cell receptor (beta chain). The antigen is not known. This sample was taken from a study of T cell repertoires in cytomegalovirus infection. Study information: CMV infection plus the matching HLA type was flagged by public TCR beta signatures. Findings and limits, study-wide: In two of eight donors, the top clonotype was HLA-C-restricted CMV-specific. Accumulated public TCR beta family frequency recognized individuals carrying CMV together with the relevant HLA.

TCRdb re-analysed the reads in MiXCR, keeping a single row per CDR3 protein. The table shows about 490,000 distinct CDR3 sequences, with about 25% occurring only once. CDR3 size: 18 residues. CDR1 is SGHDT, CDR2 YYEEEE, per germline. V shed 2 bases and J shed 0 bases, with 15 bases lying between them. Input material: PBMCs. This receptor was identified in a human donor in good health (CMV status not recorded). Some clones in this sample may be carry-over from other donors' samples. This chain joins TRBV5-6 and TRBJ1-6, with D unresolved. CDR3 sequence: CASSFGGFSDSYNSPLHF. Here the CDR3 DNA reads TGTGCCAGCAGCTTTGGAGGGTTTTCGGACTCCTATAATTCACCCCTCCACTTT.